These T cell receptor beta chains were read from a single sample in a study of cytomegalovirus exposure and HLA in healthy donors. The table came from immunoSEQ multiplex PCR; TCRdb's copy has only in-frame clones and leaves some out. The table records approximately 100,000 clones, less than 75% of them present only once. Sequencing was done on a sample of PBMCs. Receptors originate from a man aged 35-49 years in good health and CMV-seropositive. Each CDR3 is given with its conserved first and last residue. A D gene is named only where the DNA matches it firmly. Clone size is given for some rows only: seen once, a few or many times, or a class if the clone is expanded.

TRBD1	.	TRBV30	TRBJ2-4	CAWGGTGGKNIQYF	TGTGCCTGGGGGGGGACAGGGGGAAAAAACATTCAGTACTTC
.	once	TRBV4-1	TRBJ1-1	CASSEEAEGTEAFF	TGCGCCAGCAGCGAAGAAGCGGAAGGGACTGAAGCTTTCTTT
.	.	TRBV6-1	TRBJ1-4	CASRTRGRSEKLFF	TGTGCCAGCAGGACCCGGGGAAGAAGTGAAAAACTGTTTTTT
TRBD1	.	TRBV19	TRBJ2-3	CATRRAGGDRTQYF	TGTGCCACCAGACGGGCAGGGGGCGACCGTACGCAGTATTTT
.	.	TRBV19	TRBJ1-3	CASSTNTRGGNTIYF	TGTGCCAGTAGTACCAACACCCGAGGAGGAAACACCATATATTTT
.	once	TRBV5-6	TRBJ2-5	CASSLLAGAETQYF	TGTGCCAGCAGCTTGTTGGCGGGGGCGGAGACCCAGTACTTC
.	once	TRBV11-2	TRBJ2-7	CASSLEYKIQNYEQYF	TGTGCCAGCAGCCTGGAATACAAAATACAGAACTACGAGCAGTACTTC
.	.	TRBV7-9	TRBJ1-4	CASSQAGIEEKLFF	TGTGCCAGCAGCCAGGCAGGGATTGAGGAAAAACTGTTTTTT
.	.	TRBV7-8	TRBJ2-5	CASSLGGVGRETQYF	TGTGCCAGCAGCTTAGGCGGGGTTGGAAGGGAGACCCAGTACTTC
TRBD1	.	TRBV9	TRBJ2-5	CASSPGTGGVQTQYF	TGTGCCAGCAGCCCAGGGACAGGGGGCGTTCAGACCCAGTACTTC
TRBD1	.	TRBV19	TRBJ1-1	CASSIALDRPVPTEAFF	TGTGCCAGTAGTATAGCCCTGGACAGGCCGGTTCCCACTGAAGCTTTCTTT
TRBD1	.	TRBV27	TRBJ2-3	CATRADRGTDTQYF	TGTGCCACCCGGGCTGACAGGGGCACAGATACGCAGTATTTT
TRBD1	.	TRBV12-5	TRBJ1-3	CASGLGQGRIYF	TGTGCTAGTGGTCTTGGACAGGGCCGCATATATTTT
TRBD2	.	TRBV6-5	TRBJ2-7	CASSLGLAGASGEQYF	TGTGCCAGCAGTTTAGGACTAGCGGGAGCATCGGGCGAGCAGTACTTC
.	.	TRBV5-1	TRBJ2-2	CASSQGANTGELFF	TGCGCCAGCAGCCAGGGTGCGAACACCGGGGAGCTGTTTTTT
.	.	TRBV28	TRBJ1-5	CASSLGGNNQPQHF	TGTGCCAGCAGTTTAGGAGGGAACAATCAGCCCCAGCATTTT
TRBD1	.	TRBV11-2	TRBJ1-5	CASSLGEGQNQPQHF	TGTGCCAGCAGCTTAGGCGAGGGACAGAATCAGCCCCAGCATTTT
TRBD2	.	TRBV9	TRBJ2-3	CASSASGGLADTQYF	TGTGCCAGCAGCGCCTCGGGAGGGCTTGCAGATACGCAGTATTTT
.	.	TRBV29-1	TRBJ2-7	CSVVLAGTPYEQYF	TGCAGCGTTGTCCTGGCGGGAACGCCCTACGAGCAGTACTTC
.	.	TRBV30	TRBJ1-2	CAWMALQGYTF	TGTGCCTGGATGGCCCTTCAAGGCTACACCTTC
TRBD1	.	TRBV7-9	TRBJ1-5	CASAQGGAVGQPQHF	TGTGCCAGCGCACAGGGGGGGGCTGTCGGTCAGCCCCAGCATTTT
.	.	TRBV5-6	TRBJ2-5	CASSSDLGLMETQYF	TGTGCCAGCAGCTCCGATTTAGGACTAATGGAGACCCAGTACTTC
.	few	TRBV7-9	TRBJ2-7	CASSEAGTRVYEQYF	TGTGCCAGCAGCGAAGCCGGGACAAGAGTCTACGAGCAGTACTTC
TRBD1	.	TRBV10-1	TRBJ2-7	CASSGPGTGSSYEQYF	TGCGCCAGCAGTGGTCCGGGGACAGGGAGTTCCTACGAGCAGTACTTC
TRBD2	once	TRBV5-5	TRBJ2-2	CASSLGLAGAGGTGELFF	TGTGCCAGCAGCCTAGGACTAGCGGGAGCAGGAGGCACCGGGGAGCTGTTTTTT
TRBD2	.	TRBV2	TRBJ2-1	CASSGGGLTEQFF	TGTGCCAGCAGTGGGGGGGGACTGACTGAGCAGTTCTTC